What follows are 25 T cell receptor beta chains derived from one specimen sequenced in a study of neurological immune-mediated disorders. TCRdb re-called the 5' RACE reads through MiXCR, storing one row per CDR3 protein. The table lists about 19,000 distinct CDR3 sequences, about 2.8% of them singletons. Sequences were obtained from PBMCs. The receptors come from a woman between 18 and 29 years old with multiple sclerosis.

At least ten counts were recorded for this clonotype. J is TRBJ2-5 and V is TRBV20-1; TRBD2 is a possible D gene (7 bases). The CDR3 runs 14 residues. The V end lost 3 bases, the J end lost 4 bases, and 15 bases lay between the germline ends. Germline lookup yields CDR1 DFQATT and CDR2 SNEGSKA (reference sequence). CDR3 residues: CSASRGAPAETQYF. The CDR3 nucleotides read TGCAGTGCTAGTCGGGGGGCCCCAGCAGAGACCCAGTACTTC.

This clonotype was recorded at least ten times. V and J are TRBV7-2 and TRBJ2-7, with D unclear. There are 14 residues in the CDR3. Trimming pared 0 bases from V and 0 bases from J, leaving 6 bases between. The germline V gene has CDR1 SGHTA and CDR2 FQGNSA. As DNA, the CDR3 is TGTGCCAGCAGCTTAGCGGGCAGCTCCTACGAGCAGTACTTC. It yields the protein CASSLAGSSYEQYF.

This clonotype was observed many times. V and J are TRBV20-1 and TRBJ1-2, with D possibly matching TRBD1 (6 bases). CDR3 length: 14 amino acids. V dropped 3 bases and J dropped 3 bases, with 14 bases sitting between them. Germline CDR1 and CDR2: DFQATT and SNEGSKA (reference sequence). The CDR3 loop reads CSASLRTVHYGYTF. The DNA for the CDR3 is TGCAGTGCTAGTCTTCGGACAGTCCACTATGGCTACACCTTC.

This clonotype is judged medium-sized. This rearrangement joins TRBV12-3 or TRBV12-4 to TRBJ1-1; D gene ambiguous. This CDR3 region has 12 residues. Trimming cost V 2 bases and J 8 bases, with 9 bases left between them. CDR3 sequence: CASSLSGNEAFF. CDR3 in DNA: TGTGCCAGCAGTTTATCTGGTAACGAAGCTTTCTTT.

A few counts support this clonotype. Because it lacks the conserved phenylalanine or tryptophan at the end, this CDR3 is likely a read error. CDR3 coding DNA: TGCAGTGCCATGGGAGGGGTTGATACTGAAGCTTTCTGT. This codes for CSAMGGVDTEAFC. The chain recombines TRBV20-1 with TRBJ1-1, with a weak D call TRBD1 (5 bases). V was trimmed by 6 bases and J by 5 bases, leaving 16 bases between them. In germline, CDR1 is DFQATT, CDR2 SNEGSKA (reference sequence). This CDR3 comprises 13 residues.

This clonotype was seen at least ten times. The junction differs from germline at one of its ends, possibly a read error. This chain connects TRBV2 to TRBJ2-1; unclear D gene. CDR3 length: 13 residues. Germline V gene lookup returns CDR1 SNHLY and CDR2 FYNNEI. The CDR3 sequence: CASREEYYNEQFF. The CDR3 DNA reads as TGTGCCAGCAGAGAAGAGTACTACAATGAGCAGTTCTTC.

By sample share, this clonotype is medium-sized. In DNA, the CDR3 is TGTGCCAGCAGCTTAGATGGGCGAGAGCAGTACTTC. It specifies CASSLDGREQYF. The V call is TRBV7-9, the J call TRBJ2-7; no firm D call. CDR1 SEHNR and CDR2 FQNEAQ come from the germline V gene (reference sequence). V was pared by 1 base and J by 7 bases, with 8 bases between. CDR3 size: 12 residues.

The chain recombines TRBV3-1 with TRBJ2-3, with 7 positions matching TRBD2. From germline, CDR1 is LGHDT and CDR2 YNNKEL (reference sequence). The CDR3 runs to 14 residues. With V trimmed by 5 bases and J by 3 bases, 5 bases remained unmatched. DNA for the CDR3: TGTGCCAGCAGCTCAAGCGGGAAGACAGATACGCAGTATTTT. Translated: CASSSSGKTDTQYF.

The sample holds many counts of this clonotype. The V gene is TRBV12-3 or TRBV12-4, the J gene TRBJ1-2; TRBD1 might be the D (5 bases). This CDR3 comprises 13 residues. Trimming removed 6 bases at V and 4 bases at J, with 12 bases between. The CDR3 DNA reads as TGTGCCAGCAGAGGGACTCGCAGCTATGGCTACACCTTC. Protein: CASRGTRSYGYTF.

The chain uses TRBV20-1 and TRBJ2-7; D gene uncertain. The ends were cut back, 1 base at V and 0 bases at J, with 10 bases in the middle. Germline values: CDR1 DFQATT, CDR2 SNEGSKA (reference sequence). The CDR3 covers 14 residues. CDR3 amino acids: CSARGNLNSYEQYF. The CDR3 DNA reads TGCAGTGCTAGAGGCAACCTGAACTCCTACGAGCAGTACTTC.

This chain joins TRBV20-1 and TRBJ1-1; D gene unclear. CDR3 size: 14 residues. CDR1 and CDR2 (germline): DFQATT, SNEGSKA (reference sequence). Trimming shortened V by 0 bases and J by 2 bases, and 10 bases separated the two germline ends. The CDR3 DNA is TGCAGTGCTAGAGAATCCAGTGCCAACACTGAAGCTTTCTTT. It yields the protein CSARESSANTEAFF.

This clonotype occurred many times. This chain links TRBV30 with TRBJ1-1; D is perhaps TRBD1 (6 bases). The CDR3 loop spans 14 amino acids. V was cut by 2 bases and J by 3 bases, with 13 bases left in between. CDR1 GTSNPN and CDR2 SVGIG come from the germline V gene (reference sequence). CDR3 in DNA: TGTGCCTGGAGTTGGGGGGCCGGAGACACTGAAGCTTTCTTT. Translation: CAWSWGAGDTEAFF.

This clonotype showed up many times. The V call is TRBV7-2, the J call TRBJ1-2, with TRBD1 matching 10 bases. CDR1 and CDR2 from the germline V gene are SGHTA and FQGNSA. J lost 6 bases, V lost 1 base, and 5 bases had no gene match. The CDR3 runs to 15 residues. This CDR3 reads CASSLDLDRGDGYTF. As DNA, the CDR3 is TGTGCCAGCAGCTTAGATTTGGACAGGGGGGATGGCTACACCTTC.

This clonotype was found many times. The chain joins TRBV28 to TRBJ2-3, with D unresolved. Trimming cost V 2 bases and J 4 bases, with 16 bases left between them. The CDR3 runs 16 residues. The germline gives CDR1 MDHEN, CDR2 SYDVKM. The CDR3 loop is CASSLNGYVGPDTQYF. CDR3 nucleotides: TGTGCCAGCAGTTTAAACGGGTATGTGGGTCCAGATACGCAGTATTTT.

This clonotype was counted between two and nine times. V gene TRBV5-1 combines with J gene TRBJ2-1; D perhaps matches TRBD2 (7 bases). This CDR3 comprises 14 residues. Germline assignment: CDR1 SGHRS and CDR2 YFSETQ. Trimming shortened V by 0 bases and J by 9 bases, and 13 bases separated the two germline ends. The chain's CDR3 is CASSLAQGGGEQFF. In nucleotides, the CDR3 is TGCGCCAGCAGCTTGGCACAGGGAGGGGGTGAGCAGTTCTTC. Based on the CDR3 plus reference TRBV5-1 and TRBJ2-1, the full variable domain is KAGVTQTPRYLIKTRGQQVTLSCSPISGHRSVSWYQQTPGQGLQFLFEYFSETQRNKGNFPGRFSGRQFSNSRSEMNVSTLELGDSALYLCASSLAQGGGEQFFGPGTRLTVL.

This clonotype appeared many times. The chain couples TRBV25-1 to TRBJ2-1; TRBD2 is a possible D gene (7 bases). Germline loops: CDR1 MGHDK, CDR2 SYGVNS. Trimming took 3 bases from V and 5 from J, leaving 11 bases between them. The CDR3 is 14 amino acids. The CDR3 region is CASSEGGPHNEQFF. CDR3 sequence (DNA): TGTGCCAGCAGTGAGGGGGGGCCCCACAATGAGCAGTTCTTC.

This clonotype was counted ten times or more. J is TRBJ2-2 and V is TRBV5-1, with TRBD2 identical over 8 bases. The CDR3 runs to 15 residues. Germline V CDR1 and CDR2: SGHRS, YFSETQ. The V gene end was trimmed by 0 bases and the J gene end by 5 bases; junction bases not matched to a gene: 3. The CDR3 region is CASSLVLADTGELFF. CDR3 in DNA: TGCGCCAGCAGCTTGGTACTAGCGGATACCGGGGAGCTGTTTTTT.

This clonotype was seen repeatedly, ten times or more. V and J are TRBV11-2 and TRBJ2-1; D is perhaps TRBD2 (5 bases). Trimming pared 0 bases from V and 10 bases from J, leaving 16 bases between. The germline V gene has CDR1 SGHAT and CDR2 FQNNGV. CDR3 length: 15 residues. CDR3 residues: CASSLDRVRGDEQFF. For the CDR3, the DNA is TGTGCCAGCAGCTTAGACCGGGTCCGGGGAGACGAGCAGTTCTTC.

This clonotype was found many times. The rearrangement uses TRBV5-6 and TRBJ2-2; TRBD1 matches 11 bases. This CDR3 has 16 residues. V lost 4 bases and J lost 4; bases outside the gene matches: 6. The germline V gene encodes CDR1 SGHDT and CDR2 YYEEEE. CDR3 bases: TGTGCCAGCAGCCTCCCCGGGACAGGGGGCACCGGGGAGCTGTTTTTT. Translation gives CASSLPGTGGTGELFF.

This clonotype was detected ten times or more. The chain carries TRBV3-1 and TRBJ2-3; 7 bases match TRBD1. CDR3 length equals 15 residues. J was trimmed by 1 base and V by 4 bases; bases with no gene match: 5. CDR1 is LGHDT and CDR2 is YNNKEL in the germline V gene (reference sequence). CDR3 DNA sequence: TGTGCCAGCAGCCCCCGGGACAGACGCACAGATACGCAGTATTTT. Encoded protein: CASSPRDRRTDTQYF.

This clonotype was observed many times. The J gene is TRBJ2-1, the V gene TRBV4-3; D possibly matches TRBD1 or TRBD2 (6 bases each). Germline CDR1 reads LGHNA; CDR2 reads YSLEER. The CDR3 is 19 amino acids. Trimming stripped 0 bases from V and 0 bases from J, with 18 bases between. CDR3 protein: CASSQDRGGGRSSYNEQFF. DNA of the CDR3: TGCGCCAGCAGCCAAGATAGAGGAGGGGGGCGAAGCTCCTACAATGAGCAGTTCTTC.

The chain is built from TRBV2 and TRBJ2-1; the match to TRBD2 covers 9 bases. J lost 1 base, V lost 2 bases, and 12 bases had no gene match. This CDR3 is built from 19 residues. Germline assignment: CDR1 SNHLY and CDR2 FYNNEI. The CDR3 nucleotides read TGTGCCAGCAGTGAACCGCGGGGGGGGCAGAGTGTTTCCTACAATGAGCAGTTCTTC. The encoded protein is CASSEPRGGQSVSYNEQFF.

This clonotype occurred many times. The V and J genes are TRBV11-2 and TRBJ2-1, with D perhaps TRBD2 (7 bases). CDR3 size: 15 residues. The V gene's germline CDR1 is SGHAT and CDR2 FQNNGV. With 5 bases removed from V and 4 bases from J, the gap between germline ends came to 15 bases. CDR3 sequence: CASSPREGGYNEQFF. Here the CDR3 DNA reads TGTGCCAGCAGCCCAAGGGAGGGGGGGTACAATGAGCAGTTCTTC. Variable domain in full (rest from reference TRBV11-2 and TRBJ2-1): EAGVAQSPRYKIIEKRQSVAFWCNPISGHATLYWYQQILGQGPKLLIQFQNNGVVDDSQLPKDRFSAERLKGVDSTLKIQPAKLEDSAVYLCASSPREGGYNEQFFGPGTRLTVL.

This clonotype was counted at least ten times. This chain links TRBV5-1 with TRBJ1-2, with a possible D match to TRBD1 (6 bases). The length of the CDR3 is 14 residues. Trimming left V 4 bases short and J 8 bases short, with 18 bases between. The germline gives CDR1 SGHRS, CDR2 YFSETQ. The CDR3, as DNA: TGCGCCAGCAGCACCGGGACACCCAAGGACGGCTACACCTTC. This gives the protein CASSTGTPKDGYTF.

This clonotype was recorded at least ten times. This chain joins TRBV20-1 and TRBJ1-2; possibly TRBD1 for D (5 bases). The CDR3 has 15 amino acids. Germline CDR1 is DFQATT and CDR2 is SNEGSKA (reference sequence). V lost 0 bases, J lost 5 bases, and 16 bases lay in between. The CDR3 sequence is CSARDGGRVLYGYTF. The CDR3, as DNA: TGCAGTGCTAGAGATGGCGGCAGGGTCTTGTATGGCTACACCTTC.